These T cell receptor beta chains were read from a single sample in a study of T cells and Merkel cell carcinoma outcomes. Assay used: immunoSEQ multiplex PCR; TCRdb lists only in-frame clones, some missing. This sample has 4,000 to 6,000 clones, with 70% to 90% found just once. Sequences were obtained from tumor tissue from Merkel cell carcinoma. Receptor source: a human donor with Merkel cell carcinoma. Both conserved end residues are part of each CDR3. D genes are given only for firm matches. Clone size is given for some rows only: seen once, a few or many times, or a class if the clone is expanded.

clone size | J gene | D gene | V gene | CDR3 DNA | CDR3 protein
NA | TRBJ2-7 | TRBD2 | TRBV7-9 | TGTGCCAGCAGCACCCAGACTAGCGGGGTTCCCTACGAGCAGTACTTC | CASSTQTSGVPYEQYF
few | TRBJ1-2 | TRBD1 | TRBV9 | TGTGCCAGCGCGACAGGGGGCTATGGCTACACCTTC | CASATGGYGYTF
NA | TRBJ1-4 | TRBD1 | TRBV9 | TGTGCCAGCAGCGCGCCGGGACAGTCAAATGAAAAACTGTTTTTT | CASSAPGQSNEKLFF
NA | TRBJ1-1 | NA | TRBV2 | TGTGCCAGTGTGGGTTTGGCAAACACTGAAGCTTTCTTT | CASVGLANTEAFF
NA | TRBJ1-5 | TRBD1 | TRBV7-8 | TGTGCCAGCAGTTTAGGACAGGGGGGCAGTCAGCCCCAGCATTTT | CASSLGQGGSQPQHF
NA | TRBJ2-4 | NA | TRBV28 | TGTGCCAGCAGCCCACTGGGGGGCGGGGTTGGGAACATTCAGTACTTC | CASSPLGGGVGNIQYF
NA | TRBJ2-3 | TRBD1 | TRBV5-5 | TGTGCCAGCAGCTTGGCGATCACAGGGGGGTATAGCACAGATACGCAGTATTTT | CASSLAITGGYSTDTQYF
NA | TRBJ1-1 | NA | TRBV29-1 | TGCAGCGTTTCCACAGGGTTTCCTGAAGCTTTCTTT | CSVSTGFPEAFF
NA | TRBJ1-5 | NA | TRBV4-1 | TGCGCCAGCAGCCAAAGAGGGGACACAGCGGCATATAGCAATCAGCCCCAGCATTTT | CASSQRGDTAAYSNQPQHF
NA | TRBJ2-2 | NA | TRBV27 | TGTGCCAGCAGTTGGACCCTGAACACCGGGGAGCTGTTTTTT | CASSWTLNTGELFF
few | TRBJ2-1 | TRBD2 | TRBV5-1 | TGCGCCAGCAGCTTGGAAGCGGGGGCGATCAATGAGCAGTTCTTC | CASSLEAGAINEQFF
NA | TRBJ1-1 | NA | TRBV9 | TGTGCCAGCAGCGTAAAAGGGGCTAAGACTGAAGCTTTCTTT | CASSVKGAKTEAFF
NA | TRBJ2-7 | NA | TRBV5-1 | TGCGCCAGCAGCTTAGGAAGTGATCCTACCTACGAGCAGTACTTC | CASSLGSDPTYEQYF
NA | TRBJ1-5 | TRBD1 | TRBV7-9 | TGTGCCAGCAGCAGCAGGGGGTTCAATCAGCCCCAGCATTTT | CASSSRGFNQPQHF
NA | TRBJ1-3 | TRBD1 | TRBV19 | TGTGCCAGTAGAGCCCCAGCGGGGACAGGTGGAAACACCATATATTTT | CASRAPAGTGGNTIYF
NA | TRBJ2-1 | TRBD2 | TRBV6-6 | TGTGCCAGCTTGCTAGCGGGGGGTTACAATGAGCAGTTCTTC | CASLLAGGYNEQFF
NA | TRBJ1-5 | NA | TRBV27 | TGTGCCAGCAGTTTATCTTGGCTGGGCAATCAGCCCCAGCATTTT | CASSLSWLGNQPQHF
NA | TRBJ2-5 | NA | TRBV5-4 | TGTGCCAGCAGCTTCGTAGGAGGAGAGACCCAGTACTTC | CASSFVGGETQYF
NA | TRBJ1-1 | NA | TRBV5-1 | TGCGCCAGCAGCTTGGAACAGACGAACACTGAAGCTTTCTTT | CASSLEQTNTEAFF
once | TRBJ2-5 | NA | TRBV29-1 | TGCAGCCCCCTCATCGTCAGAGTGTGGACCCAGTACTTC | CSPLIVRVWTQYF
NA | TRBJ1-3 | NA | TRBV29-1 | TGCAGCGTTGACGGGAACGGAAACACCATATATTTT | CSVDGNGNTIYF
NA | TRBJ1-2 | NA | TRBV5-4 | TGTGCCAGCAGCTTGCAGGGGCTTAACTATGGCTACACCTTC | CASSLQGLNYGYTF
NA | TRBJ2-1 | NA | TRBV30 | TGTGCCTGGAGCGCTTATTTTAGTGATGAGCAGTTCTTC | CAWSAYFSDEQFF